Shown below are 20 T cell receptor beta chains from a single sample sequenced in a study of blood T cell repertoires in COVID-19. Produced via immunoSEQ multiplex PCR; TCRdb's table is partial and in-frame only. Among some 150,000 clones listed, approximately 83% were seen once. The sample taken for sequencing was peripheral blood. The origin of the receptors is a woman aged 60-75 years with acute or convalescent COVID-19.

V usage is TRBV9 and J usage is TRBJ2-1; D may be TRBD1 (5 bases). The length of the CDR3 is 14 residues. The germline CDR1 and CDR2 sequences are SGDLS and YYNGEE. Trimming shortened V by 0 bases and J by 4 bases, and 8 bases separated the two germline ends. This chain's CDR3 is CASSVGQPYNEQFF. The CDR3 DNA sequence: TGTGCCAGCAGCGTAGGACAGCCATACAATGAGCAGTTCTTC. The entire variable domain, with the rest obtained from reference TRBV9 and TRBJ2-1, is as follows: DSGVTQTPKHLITATGQRVTLRCSPRSGDLSVYWYQQSLDQGLQFLIQYYNGEERAKGNILERFSAQQFPDLHSELNLSSLELGDSALYFCASSVGQPYNEQFFGPGTRLTVL.

V gene TRBV15 combines with J gene TRBJ2-7; D may be TRBD2 (6 bases). The germline V gene encodes CDR1 LNHNV and CDR2 YYDKDF (reference sequence). V lost 5 bases to trimming and J lost 4 bases, with 15 bases between them. This CDR3 is built from 14 residues. CDR3 coding DNA: TGTGCCACCAGCCTAGATCCGGGAGAATACGAGCAGTACTTC. As protein: CATSLDPGEYEQYF.

V usage is TRBV12-3 or TRBV12-4 and J usage is TRBJ2-7; D not certain. V gave up 5 bases and J gave up 3 bases, with 5 bases separating them. This CDR3 spans 11 amino acids. As DNA, the CDR3 is TGTGCCAGCAGTCCTAGCTACGAGCAGTACTTC. It encodes CASSPSYEQYF.

This chain uses TRBV19 with TRBJ2-1; 10 nucleotides agree with TRBD2. The trim removed 3 bases at V and 6 bases at J, leaving 11 bases unmatched. Germline V gene sequence: CDR1 LNHDA, CDR2 SQIVND (reference sequence). The CDR3 runs 17 residues. For the CDR3, the DNA is TGTGCCAGTAGTATCGGACTAGCGGACAAAGGTGCCAATGAGCAGTTCTTC. Translated, it gives CASSIGLADKGANEQFF.

This clone was detected only once. J is TRBJ1-6 and V is TRBV6-5, with D unresolved. The CDR3 runs 14 residues. The V end lost 5 bases, the J end lost 8 bases, and 13 bases lay between the germline ends. CDR1 and CDR2 (germline): MNHEY, SVGAGI. The CDR3 region has the DNA TGTGCCAGCAGTCCCGAGAGAGTGGATTCACCCCTCCACTTT. Its protein is CASSPERVDSPLHF.

V and J are TRBV3-1 (or the pseudogene TRBV3-2) and TRBJ1-4; TRBD1 matches 9 bases. CDR3 length: 16 amino acids. CDR1 and CDR2 (germline): LGHDT, YNNKEL (reference sequence). V was pared by 1 base and J by 8 bases, with 8 bases of the junction left unmatched. CDR3 region: CASSQASGTGREKLFF. The CDR3 DNA follows: TGTGCCAGCAGCCAAGCATCCGGGACAGGGAGGGAAAAACTGTTTTTT.

The rearrangement joins TRBV9 to TRBJ2-1; 7 bases are shared with TRBD2. Germline V gives CDR1 SGDLS, CDR2 YYNGEE. The length of the CDR3 is 14 residues. V was clipped by 1 base and J by 10 bases; unmatched bases: 8. The CDR3 here is CASSVSILGGEQFF. The DNA of the CDR3 is TGTGCCAGCAGCGTATCGATCCTGGGGGGGGAGCAGTTCTTC.

The J gene is TRBJ1-1, the V gene TRBV6-6; D remains ambiguous. V was pared by 6 bases and J by 0 bases, with 8 bases between. The CDR3 totals 13 residues. The germline CDR1 and CDR2 sequences are MNHNY and SVGAGI (reference sequence). CDR3 nucleotides: TGTGCCAGCAGCCCGTATGTGAACACTGAAGCTTTCTTT. Its protein product is CASSPYVNTEAFF.

CDR3 coding DNA: TGTGCCTGGGGGGAGGAGGAGACCCAGTACTTC. Protein sequence: CAWGEEETQYF. The chain is built from TRBV30 and TRBJ2-5; tentative D call: TRBD2 (6 bases). The CDR3 consists of 11 residues. CDR1 and CDR2 from the germline V gene are GTSNPN and SVGIG (reference sequence). Trimming left V 5 bases short and J 5 bases short, with 9 bases between.

The rearrangement uses TRBV15 and TRBJ2-5; 9 bases match TRBD1. J lost 5 bases, V lost 1 base, and 17 bases had no gene match. CDR1 and CDR2 (germline): LNHNV, YYDKDF (reference sequence). There are 19 residues in the CDR3. CDR3 protein: CATSRATPVWDRAGETQYF. CDR3 coding DNA: TGTGCCACCAGCAGAGCCACCCCCGTATGGGACAGGGCGGGGGAGACCCAGTACTTC. The complete variable domain, with remaining parts taken from reference TRBV15 and TRBJ2-5, reads DAMVIQNPRYQVTQFGKPVTLSCSQTLNHNVMYWYQQKSSQAPKLLFHYYDKDFNNEADTPDNFQSRRPNTSFCFLDIRSPGLGDTAMYLCATSRATPVWDRAGETQYFGPGTRLLVL.

The chain joins TRBV5-1 to TRBJ2-3; TRBD2 matches at 8 bases. CDR3 length: 14 residues. V gave up 2 bases and J gave up 3 bases; unmatched junction bases: 2. CDR1 is SGHRS and CDR2 is YFSETQ in the germline V gene. In DNA form, the CDR3 reads TGCGCCAGCAGCTTTACTAGCGGTACAGATACGCAGTATTTT. This translates into CASSFTSGTDTQYF.

CDR3 region: CASSLRAGTNEKLFF. The CDR3 DNA follows: TGTGCCAGCAGCTTAAGGGCGGGCACTAATGAAAAACTGTTTTTT. This chain joins TRBV13 and TRBJ1-4; no firm D call. Germline V gene lookup returns CDR1 PRHDT and CDR2 FYEKMQ (reference sequence). The length of the CDR3 is 15 residues. Between the trimmed V and J ends, which lost 2 bases and 2 bases, there was a span of 9 bases.

This sequence joins TRBV24-1 and TRBJ2-5, with 7 bases identical to TRBD1. J gave up 1 base and V 3 bases, and 10 bases lay outside the gene matches. CDR3 length: 17 amino acids. The germline V gene has CDR1 KGHDR and CDR2 SFDVKD. The CDR3 DNA reads TGTGCCACCAGTGATCCTAGACAGGGAGCCGGCCAAGAGACCCAGTACTTC. The encoded protein is CATSDPRQGAGQETQYF.

This sequence joins TRBV24-1 and TRBJ2-7; 10 nucleotides align to TRBD1. The J segment lost 7 bases and the V segment lost 3 bases, leaving 8 bases of the junction unmatched. The CDR3 is 15 amino acids. CDR1 is KGHDR, CDR2 SFDVKD, per germline. CDR3 bases: TGTGCCACCAGTGATGCCGGGACAGGGGCAGGGGAGCAGTACTTC. The encoded protein is CATSDAGTGAGEQYF.

V usage is TRBV6-5 and J usage is TRBJ1-1; 8 bases are shared with TRBD1. CDR3 length: 16 amino acids. Germline trimming cut 4 bases from V and 5 bases from J; bases unmatched to any gene: 12. Germline values: CDR1 MNHEY, CDR2 SVGAGI. The CDR3 DNA is TGTGCCAGCAGTTTCCGGACAGGGAGACTGGGGACTGAAGCTTTCTTT. It is translated as CASSFRTGRLGTEAFF.

V and J are TRBV29-1 and TRBJ1-2, with D unclear. Trimming removed 3 bases at V and 4 bases at J, with 9 bases between. Germline V gene data show CDR1 as SQVTM and CDR2 as ANQGSEA. The CDR3 sequence is 12 residues long. The CDR3, as DNA: TGCAGCGTTGATCGGTATGGCTATGGCTACACCTTC. Protein sequence: CSVDRYGYGYTF.

The chain recombines TRBV13 with TRBJ2-7; D perhaps matches TRBD2 (6 bases). The CDR3 spans 14 residues. V was trimmed by 5 bases and J by 6 bases, leaving 17 bases between them. Germline values: CDR1 PRHDT, CDR2 FYEKMQ (reference sequence). CDR3 residues: CASSHRDLGPEQYF. The CDR3 DNA is TGTGCCAGCAGCCACCGGGACTTAGGGCCCGAGCAGTACTTC.

The V call is TRBV12-3 or TRBV12-4, the J call TRBJ1-2; TRBD1 might be the D (5 bases). V was cut by 6 bases and J by 8 bases, with 16 bases left in between. There are 13 residues in the CDR3. The CDR3 region is CASSFGGGGGYTF. CDR3 DNA: TGTGCCAGCAGCTTCGGGGGGGGAGGCGGCTACACCTTC.

This chain links TRBV5-1 with TRBJ2-1, with 9 bases identical to TRBD2. Trimming at V came to 5 bases and at J to 0 bases, leaving 3 bases not matched to a gene. The CDR3 loop spans 15 amino acids. Germline V gene sequence: CDR1 SGHRS, CDR2 YFSETQ. In nucleotides, the CDR3 is TGCGCCAGCAGGGGAGCGGGAGGCTCCTACAATGAGCAGTTCTTC. Translation gives CASRGAGGSYNEQFF.

In its sample, this clone was seen a few times. V gene TRBV3-1 (or the pseudogene TRBV3-2) combines with J gene TRBJ1-1; tentative D call: TRBD1 (6 bases). Germline values: CDR1 LGHDT, CDR2 YNNKEL (reference sequence). V shed 4 bases and J shed 0 bases, with 12 bases lying between them. The CDR3 has 15 amino acids. The CDR3 loop reads CASSRGGVMNTEAFF. CDR3 nucleotide sequence: TGTGCCAGCAGCCGCGGGGGCGTGATGAACACTGAAGCTTTCTTT.